These T cell receptor beta chains were read from a single sample in a study of blood T cell repertoires in COVID-19. The protocol was immunoSEQ multiplex PCR, while the TCRdb copy is restricted to in-frame clones and leaves out a portion. The table has roughly 320,000 clones, about nine tenths seen once. The sample taken for sequencing was PBMCs or T cells enriched from blood (not recorded which). The origin of the receptors is a man aged 25 to 40 who had recovered from COVID-19. Both conserved end residues are part of each CDR3. Fields, in order: V gene, D gene, J gene, clone size, CDR3 DNA, CDR3 protein. A D gene is named only where the DNA matches it firmly. Clone size, where shown, is once, few, many, or a class for clones that have expanded.

v_call: TRBV6-4
d_call: TRBD1
j_call: TRBJ1-2
clone_size: many
cdr3_nt: TGTGCCAGCAGTGACGTGAGGACAGGGAACTATGGCTACACCTTC
cdr3_aa: CASSDVRTGNYGYTF

v_call: TRBV10-2
d_call: TRBD2
j_call: TRBJ2-5
clone_size: NA
cdr3_nt: TGCGCCAGCGTACGCGGGAGCTACCATCAGTACCAAGAGACCCAGTACTTC
cdr3_aa: CASVRGSYHQYQETQYF

v_call: TRBV3-1/TRBV3-2
d_call: TRBD1
j_call: TRBJ2-4
clone_size: NA
cdr3_nt: TGTGCCAGCAGCCGGGGACAGCCCATAGCCAAAAACATTCAGTACTTC
cdr3_aa: CASSRGQPIAKNIQYF

v_call: TRBV6-2/TRBV6-3
d_call: NA
j_call: TRBJ2-1
clone_size: NA
cdr3_nt: TGTGCCAGCAGTTCCCCGACCGGGGTTCCCGTCGATGAGCAGTTCTTC
cdr3_aa: CASSSPTGVPVDEQFF

v_call: TRBV11-2
d_call: TRBD1
j_call: TRBJ2-3
clone_size: once
cdr3_nt: TGTGCCAGCAGCTTAGACGGGACAGGGGCCCCCACAGATACGCAGTATTTT
cdr3_aa: CASSLDGTGAPTDTQYF

v_call: TRBV2
d_call: TRBD1
j_call: TRBJ1-2
clone_size: NA
cdr3_nt: TGTGCCAGCAGACGTGACAGGGGGACTAACTATGGCTACACCTTC
cdr3_aa: CASRRDRGTNYGYTF

v_call: TRBV6-2/TRBV6-3
d_call: NA
j_call: TRBJ1-2
clone_size: NA
cdr3_nt: TGTGCCAGCAGTCCCTCCTATGGCTACACCTTC
cdr3_aa: CASSPSYGYTF

v_call: TRBV13
d_call: NA
j_call: TRBJ1-4
clone_size: NA
cdr3_nt: TGTGCCAGCAGCTTACGGGCGGGGTCTAATGAAAAACTGTTTTTT
cdr3_aa: CASSLRAGSNEKLFF

v_call: TRBV11-2
d_call: TRBD1
j_call: TRBJ2-4
clone_size: NA
cdr3_nt: TGTGCCAGCAGCTTACACAGGGGGCGAGAAAACATTCAGTACTTC
cdr3_aa: CASSLHRGRENIQYF

v_call: TRBV10-1
d_call: NA
j_call: TRBJ2-1
clone_size: NA
cdr3_nt: TGCGCCAGCAGTGATGAGGGGGGGAGGGCGTCCTACAATGAGCAGTTCTTC
cdr3_aa: CASSDEGGRASYNEQFF

v_call: TRBV5-1
d_call: NA
j_call: TRBJ1-1
clone_size: NA
cdr3_nt: TGCGCCAGCAGCACCCTTTGGGGGGGGGACACTGAAGCTTTCTTT
cdr3_aa: CASSTLWGGDTEAFF

v_call: TRBV5-8
d_call: NA
j_call: TRBJ1-1
clone_size: NA
cdr3_nt: TGTGCCAGCAGCTTCAGTTGGAACACTGAAGCTTTCTTT
cdr3_aa: CASSFSWNTEAFF

v_call: TRBV7-2
d_call: TRBD1
j_call: TRBJ1-6
clone_size: NA
cdr3_nt: TGTGCCAGCAGCTTGGGACAGTTCTATTCACCCCTCCACTTT
cdr3_aa: CASSLGQFYSPLHF

v_call: TRBV24-1
d_call: TRBD1
j_call: TRBJ2-1
clone_size: NA
cdr3_nt: TGTGCCACCAGCGGACAGGGGAGCTCCTACAATGAGCAGTTCTTC
cdr3_aa: CATSGQGSSYNEQFF

v_call: TRBV29-1
d_call: NA
j_call: TRBJ1-6
clone_size: NA
cdr3_nt: TGCAGCGTTGAAGATAACGCTCTGAGCTCCTATAATTCACCCCTCCACTTT
cdr3_aa: CSVEDNALSSYNSPLHF

v_call: TRBV2
d_call: NA
j_call: TRBJ1-2
clone_size: NA
cdr3_nt: TGTGCCAGCAGCAATCGACCCCTAGGTAGCTATGGCTACACCTTC
cdr3_aa: CASSNRPLGSYGYTF

v_call: TRBV19
d_call: TRBD1
j_call: TRBJ1-4
clone_size: few
cdr3_nt: TGTGCCAGTAGTGTCACCGGGACAGGGCTGAGTGAAAAACTGTTTTTT
cdr3_aa: CASSVTGTGLSEKLFF

v_call: TRBV6-5
d_call: TRBD2
j_call: TRBJ2-2
clone_size: few
cdr3_nt: TGTGCCATTGGGGGGGGAGACACCGGGGAGCTGTTTTTT
cdr3_aa: CAIGGGDTGELFF

v_call: TRBV6-5
d_call: TRBD1
j_call: TRBJ2-3
clone_size: NA
cdr3_nt: TGTGCCAGCAGTTCTTCCGGGACAGGGGGCTATTATACGCAGTATTTT
cdr3_aa: CASSSSGTGGYYTQYF

v_call: TRBV2
d_call: NA
j_call: TRBJ1-2
clone_size: NA
cdr3_nt: TGTGCCAGCAGTGGGGAGAACTATGGCTACACCTTC
cdr3_aa: CASSGENYGYTF

v_call: TRBV3-1/TRBV3-2
d_call: NA
j_call: TRBJ2-2
clone_size: few
cdr3_nt: TGTGCCAGCCGCAACAGGGAGACCACCGGGGAGCTGTTTTTT
cdr3_aa: CASRNRETTGELFF

v_call: TRBV28
d_call: TRBD1
j_call: TRBJ1-2
clone_size: NA
cdr3_nt: TGTGCCAGCAGATCAACAGGGGTTTATGGCTACACCTTC
cdr3_aa: CASRSTGVYGYTF

v_call: TRBV30
d_call: NA
j_call: TRBJ1-4
clone_size: NA
cdr3_nt: TGTGCCTGGAGGGGACACTACGAATTCGAAAAACTGTTTTTT
cdr3_aa: CAWRGHYEFEKLFF

v_call: TRBV2
d_call: TRBD1
j_call: TRBJ1-2
clone_size: NA
cdr3_nt: TGTGCCAGCAGAGAGGGGGCTCTTGACTATGGCTACACCTTC
cdr3_aa: CASREGALDYGYTF

v_call: TRBV14
d_call: TRBD1
j_call: TRBJ2-7
clone_size: few
cdr3_nt: TGTGCCAGCAGCCCGGGGGACAGGAGCTCCTACGAGCAGTACTTC
cdr3_aa: CASSPGDRSSYEQYF

v_call: TRBV7-9
d_call: NA
j_call: TRBJ1-1
clone_size: NA
cdr3_nt: TGTGCCAGCAGCTTAGACGGTGCTGGCACTGAAGCTTTCTTT
cdr3_aa: CASSLDGAGTEAFF

v_call: TRBV19
d_call: NA
j_call: TRBJ2-7
clone_size: NA
cdr3_nt: TGTGCCAGTAGTAATCCCCAGGCCGAGCAGTACTTC
cdr3_aa: CASSNPQAEQYF

v_call: TRBV2
d_call: TRBD2
j_call: TRBJ2-1
clone_size: NA
cdr3_nt: TGTGCCAGCAGTGAGGGACTAGCGCCCTACAATGAGCAGTTCTTC
cdr3_aa: CASSEGLAPYNEQFF

v_call: TRBV5-8
d_call: TRBD1
j_call: TRBJ2-7
clone_size: NA
cdr3_nt: TGTGCCAGCAGCCAGGGACAGGGACCTCCGTACGAGCAGTACTTC
cdr3_aa: CASSQGQGPPYEQYF

v_call: TRBV19
d_call: NA
j_call: TRBJ2-3
clone_size: NA
cdr3_nt: TGTGCCAGTAGAGGACAGGAGGGAGCAGATACGCAGTATTTT
cdr3_aa: CASRGQEGADTQYF

v_call: TRBV6-5
d_call: TRBD1
j_call: TRBJ1-4
clone_size: NA
cdr3_nt: TGTGCCAGCAGTTTTGCTCCGGGGACAGGGCATGAAAAACTGTTTTTT
cdr3_aa: CASSFAPGTGHEKLFF

v_call: TRBV7-9
d_call: NA
j_call: TRBJ1-6
clone_size: NA
cdr3_nt: TGTGCCAGCAGTCGCCGGAGCTCCTATAATTCACCCCTCCACTTT
cdr3_aa: CASSRRSSYNSPLHF

v_call: TRBV28
d_call: NA
j_call: TRBJ2-2
clone_size: NA
cdr3_nt: TGTGCCAGCAGTCCTGAGTGGAACACCGGGGAGCTGTTTTTT
cdr3_aa: CASSPEWNTGELFF

v_call: TRBV12-5
d_call: TRBD1
j_call: TRBJ1-2
clone_size: NA
cdr3_nt: TGTGCTAGTGGTTTGGCATTCCTCACAGGGGACTATGGCTACACCTTC
cdr3_aa: CASGLAFLTGDYGYTF

v_call: TRBV5-4
d_call: TRBD1
j_call: TRBJ1-6
clone_size: NA
cdr3_nt: TGTGCCAGCAGCTTGGGGACAGGCCTAAATTCACCCCTCCACTTT
cdr3_aa: CASSLGTGLNSPLHF

v_call: TRBV19
d_call: TRBD1
j_call: TRBJ1-4
clone_size: NA
cdr3_nt: TGTGCCAGTAGTAACCGGGACAGGGGGGCAACTAATGAAAAACTGTTTTTT
cdr3_aa: CASSNRDRGATNEKLFF